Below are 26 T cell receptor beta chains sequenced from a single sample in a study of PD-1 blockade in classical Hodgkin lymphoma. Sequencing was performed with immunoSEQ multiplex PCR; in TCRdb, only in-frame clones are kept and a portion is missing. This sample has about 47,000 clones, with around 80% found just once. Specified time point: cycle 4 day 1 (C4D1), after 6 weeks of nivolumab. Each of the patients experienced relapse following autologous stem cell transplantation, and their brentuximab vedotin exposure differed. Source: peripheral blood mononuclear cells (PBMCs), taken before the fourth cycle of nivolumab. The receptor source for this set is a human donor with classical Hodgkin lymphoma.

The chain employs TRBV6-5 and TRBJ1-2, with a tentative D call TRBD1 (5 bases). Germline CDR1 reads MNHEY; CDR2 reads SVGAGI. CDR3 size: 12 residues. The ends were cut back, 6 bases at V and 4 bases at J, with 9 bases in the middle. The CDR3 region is CASRGTVYGYTF. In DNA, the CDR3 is TGTGCCAGCAGGGGGACGGTCTATGGCTACACCTTC.

CDR3 nucleotides: TGTGCCAGCGCGCGCCCCGGGGGTTTTTACTCTGGGGCCAACGTCCTGACTTTC. Protein: CASARPGGFYSGANVLTF. The rearrangement links TRBV5-6 to TRBJ2-6; tentative D call: TRBD2 (6 bases). Trimming removed 7 bases at V and 0 bases at J, with 20 bases between. CDR1 is SGHDT, CDR2 YYEEEE, per germline. The CDR3 length is 18 residues. Looking up the rest from reference TRBV5-6 and TRBJ2-6 gives the full variable domain: DAGVTQSPTHLIKTRGQQVTLRCSPKSGHDTVSWYQQALGQGPQFIFQYYEEEERQRGNFPDRFSGHQFPNYSSELNVNALLLGDSALYLCASARPGGFYSGANVLTFGAGSRLTVL.

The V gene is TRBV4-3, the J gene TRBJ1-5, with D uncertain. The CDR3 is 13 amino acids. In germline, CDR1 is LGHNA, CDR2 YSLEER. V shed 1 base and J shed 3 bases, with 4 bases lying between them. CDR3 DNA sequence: TGCGCCAGCAGCCAAGGAACCAATCAGCCCCAGCATTTT. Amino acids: CASSQGTNQPQHF.

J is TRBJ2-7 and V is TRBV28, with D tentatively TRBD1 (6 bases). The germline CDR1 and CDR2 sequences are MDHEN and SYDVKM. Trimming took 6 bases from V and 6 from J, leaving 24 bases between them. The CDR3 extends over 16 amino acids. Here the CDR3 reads CASSPRGRQGHGEQYF. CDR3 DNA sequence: TGTGCCAGCAGCCCCCGGGGTCGGCAGGGGCATGGCGAGCAGTACTTC. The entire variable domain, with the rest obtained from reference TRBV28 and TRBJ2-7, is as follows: DVKVTQSSRYLVKRTGEKVFLECVQDMDHENMFWYRQDPGLGLRLIYFSYDVKMKEKGDIPEGYSVSREKKERFSLILESASTNQTSMYLCASSPRGRQGHGEQYFGPGTRLTVT.

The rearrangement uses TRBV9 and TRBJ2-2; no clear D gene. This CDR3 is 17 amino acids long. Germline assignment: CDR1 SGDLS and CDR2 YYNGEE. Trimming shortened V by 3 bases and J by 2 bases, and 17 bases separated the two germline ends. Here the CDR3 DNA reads TGTGCCAGCAGCGGCCCTTTTTCCAGCGCTAACACCGGGGAGCTGTTTTTT. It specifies CASSGPFSSANTGELFF. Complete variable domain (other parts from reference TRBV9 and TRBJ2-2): DSGVTQTPKHLITATGQRVTLRCSPRSGDLSVYWYQQSLDQGLQFLIQYYNGEERAKGNILERFSAQQFPDLHSELNLSSLELGDSALYFCASSGPFSSANTGELFFGEGSRLTVL.

DNA of the CDR3: TGCGCCAGCAGCTTGGACGGGGAGCAGTTCTTC. Protein sequence: CASSLDGEQFF. The rearrangement uses TRBV5-1 and TRBJ2-1; no definite D call. CDR1 and CDR2 (germline): SGHRS, YFSETQ. The CDR3 runs 11 residues. V lost 0 bases to trimming and J lost 10 bases, with 5 bases between them.

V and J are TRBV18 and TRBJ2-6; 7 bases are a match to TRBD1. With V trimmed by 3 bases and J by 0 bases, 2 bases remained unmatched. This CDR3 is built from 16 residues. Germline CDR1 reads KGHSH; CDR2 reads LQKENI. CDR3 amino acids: CASSPGQSSGANVLTF. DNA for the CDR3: TGTGCCAGCTCACCGGGACAGAGCTCTGGGGCCAACGTCCTGACTTTC.

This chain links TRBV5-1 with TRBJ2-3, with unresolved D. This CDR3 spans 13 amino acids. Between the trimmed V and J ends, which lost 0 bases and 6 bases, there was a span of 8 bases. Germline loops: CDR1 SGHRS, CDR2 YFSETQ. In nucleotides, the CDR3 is TGCGCCAGCAGCTTGGACGGATCCGATACGCAGTATTTT. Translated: CASSLDGSDTQYF.

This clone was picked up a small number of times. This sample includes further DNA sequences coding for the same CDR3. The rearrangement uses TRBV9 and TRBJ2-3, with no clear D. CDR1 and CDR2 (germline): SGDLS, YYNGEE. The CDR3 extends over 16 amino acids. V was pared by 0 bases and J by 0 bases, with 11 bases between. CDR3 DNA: TGTGCCAGCAGCGTAGGGTCGGAGCTTAGCACAGATACGCAGTATTTT. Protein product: CASSVGSELSTDTQYF.

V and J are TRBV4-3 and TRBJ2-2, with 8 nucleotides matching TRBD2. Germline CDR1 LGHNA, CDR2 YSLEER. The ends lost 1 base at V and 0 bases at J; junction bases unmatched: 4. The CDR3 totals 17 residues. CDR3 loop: CASSQAPGLANTGELFF. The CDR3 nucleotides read TGCGCCAGCAGCCAAGCACCGGGACTAGCGAACACCGGGGAGCTGTTTTTT.

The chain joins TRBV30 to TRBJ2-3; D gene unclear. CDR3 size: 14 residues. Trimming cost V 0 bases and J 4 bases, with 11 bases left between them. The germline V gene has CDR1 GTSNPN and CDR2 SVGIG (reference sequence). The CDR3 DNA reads TGTGCCTGGAGTGTCAACGCTGGCCCAGATACGCAGTATTTT. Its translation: CAWSVNAGPDTQYF.

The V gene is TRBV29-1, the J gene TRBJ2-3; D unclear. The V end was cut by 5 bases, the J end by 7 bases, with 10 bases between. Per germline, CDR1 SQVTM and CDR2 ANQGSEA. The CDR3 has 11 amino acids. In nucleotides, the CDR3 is TGCAGCGTTCTAAAAACATATACGCAGTATTTT. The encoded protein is CSVLKTYTQYF.

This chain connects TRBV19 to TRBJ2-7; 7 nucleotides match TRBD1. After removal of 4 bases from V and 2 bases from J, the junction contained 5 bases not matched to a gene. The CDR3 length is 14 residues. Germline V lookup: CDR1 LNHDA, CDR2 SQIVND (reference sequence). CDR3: CASSSQTGPYEQYF. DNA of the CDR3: TGTGCCAGTAGTAGCCAGACAGGGCCCTACGAGCAGTACTTC.

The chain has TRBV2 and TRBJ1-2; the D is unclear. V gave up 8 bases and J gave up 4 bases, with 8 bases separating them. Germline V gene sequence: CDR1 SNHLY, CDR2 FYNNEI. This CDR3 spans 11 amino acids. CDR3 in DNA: TGTGCCAGCGGTATCAGCTATGGCTACACCTTC. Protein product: CASGISYGYTF.

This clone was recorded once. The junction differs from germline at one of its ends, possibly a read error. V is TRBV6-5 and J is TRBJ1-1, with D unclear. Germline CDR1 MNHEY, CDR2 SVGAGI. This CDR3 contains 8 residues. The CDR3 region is CASSLGLF. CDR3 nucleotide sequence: TGTGCCAGCAGTCTTGGCCTTTTT.

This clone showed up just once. The CDR3 nucleotides are TGCAGCGTTGTCCACTGGGGGCCAGATACGCAGTATTTT. Translation gives CSVVHWGPDTQYF. The chain joins TRBV29-1 to TRBJ2-3; tentatively, D is TRBD1 (6 bases). CDR3 length equals 13 residues. The V end lost 4 bases, the J end lost 4 bases, and 12 bases lay between the germline ends. The germline gives CDR1 SQVTM, CDR2 ANQGSEA.

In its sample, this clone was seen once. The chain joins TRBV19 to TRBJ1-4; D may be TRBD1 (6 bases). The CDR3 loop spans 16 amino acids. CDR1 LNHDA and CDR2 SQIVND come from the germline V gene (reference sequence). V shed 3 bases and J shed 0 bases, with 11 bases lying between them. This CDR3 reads CASSISRGATNEKLFF. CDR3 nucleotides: TGTGCCAGTAGTATCAGCAGGGGAGCAACTAATGAAAAACTGTTTTTT.

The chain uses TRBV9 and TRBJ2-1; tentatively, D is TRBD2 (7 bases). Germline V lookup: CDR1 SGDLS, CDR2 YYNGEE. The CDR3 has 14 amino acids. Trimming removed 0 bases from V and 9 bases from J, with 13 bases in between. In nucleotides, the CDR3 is TGTGCCAGCAGCGTAGTACAGGGAGGGAGTGAGCAGTTCTTC. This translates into CASSVVQGGSEQFF.

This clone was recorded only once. Here the CDR3 reads CASSESSYYEQYF. DNA of the CDR3: TGTGCCAGCAGTGAAAGCAGTTACTACGAGCAGTACTTC. The chain employs TRBV6-1 and TRBJ2-7, with D hard to call. Germline CDR1 reads MNHNS; CDR2 reads SASEGT. V shed 2 bases and J shed 3 bases, with 8 bases lying between them. CDR3 length equals 13 residues.

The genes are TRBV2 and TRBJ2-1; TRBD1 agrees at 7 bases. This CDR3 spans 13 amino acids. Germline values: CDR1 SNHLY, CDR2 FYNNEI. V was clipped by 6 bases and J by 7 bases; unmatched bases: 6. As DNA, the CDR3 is TGTGCCAGCAGGGGGACAGCGTCAAATGAGCAGTTCTTC. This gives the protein CASRGTASNEQFF.

The DNA for the CDR3 is TGTGCCAGCAGCCAGAGGACTACCAGGAACGAGCAGTACTTC. This sequence encodes CASSQRTTRNEQYF. This sequence joins TRBV5-8 and TRBJ2-7; D perhaps matches TRBD2 (6 bases). CDR3 size: 14 residues. In germline, CDR1 is SGHTS, CDR2 YDEGEE. Deletions cut 4 bases from V and 5 bases from J, with 16 bases between. Complete variable domain (other parts from reference TRBV5-8 and TRBJ2-7): EAGVTQSPTHLIKTRGQQATLRCSPISGHTSVYWYQQALGLGLQFLLWYDEGEERNRGNFPPRFSGRQFPNYSSELNVNALELEDSALYLCASSQRTTRNEQYFGPGTRLTVT.

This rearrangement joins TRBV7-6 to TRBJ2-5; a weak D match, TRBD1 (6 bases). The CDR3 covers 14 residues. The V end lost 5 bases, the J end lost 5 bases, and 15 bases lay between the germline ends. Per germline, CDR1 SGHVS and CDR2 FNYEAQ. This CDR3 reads CASSQDSPRETQYF. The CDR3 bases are TGTGCCAGCAGCCAGGACAGCCCCCGGGAGACCCAGTACTTC.

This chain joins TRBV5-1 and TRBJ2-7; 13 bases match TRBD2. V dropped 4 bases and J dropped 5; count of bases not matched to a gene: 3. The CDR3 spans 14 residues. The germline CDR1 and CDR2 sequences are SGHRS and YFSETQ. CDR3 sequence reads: CASSPGTSGNEQYF. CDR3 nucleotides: TGCGCCAGCAGCCCAGGGACTAGCGGGAACGAGCAGTACTTC.

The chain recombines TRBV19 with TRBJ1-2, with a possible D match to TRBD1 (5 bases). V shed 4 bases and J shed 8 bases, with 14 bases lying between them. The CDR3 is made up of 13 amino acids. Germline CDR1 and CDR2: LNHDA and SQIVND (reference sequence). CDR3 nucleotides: TGTGCCAGTAGTAGGGACGGTGCGAGAGGCTACACCTTC. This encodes CASSRDGARGYTF.

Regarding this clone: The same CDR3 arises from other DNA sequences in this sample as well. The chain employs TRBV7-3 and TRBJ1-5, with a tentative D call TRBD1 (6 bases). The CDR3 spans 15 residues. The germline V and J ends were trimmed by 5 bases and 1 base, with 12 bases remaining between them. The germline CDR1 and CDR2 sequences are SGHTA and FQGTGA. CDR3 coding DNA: TGTGCCAGCAGCCTGCTCGGGGGCAGCAATCAGCCCCAGCATTTT. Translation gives CASSLLGGSNQPQHF.

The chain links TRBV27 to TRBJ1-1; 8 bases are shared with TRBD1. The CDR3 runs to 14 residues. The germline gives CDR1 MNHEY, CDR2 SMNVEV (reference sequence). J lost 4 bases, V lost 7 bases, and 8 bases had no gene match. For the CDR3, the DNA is TGTGCCAGCATTCCGGACAGGGCGGGCACTGAAGCTTTCTTT. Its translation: CASIPDRAGTEAFF.